This passage covers 32 T cell receptor delta chains from one sample sequenced in a study of gamma-delta T cells after stem cell transplantation. TCRdb re-called the RT-PCR reads via CATT. The sample has under 3,500 delta-chain clones, 16% seen once. Input material: gamma-delta T cells. These receptors were obtained from a human donor. It is not recorded whose cells these are; they may come from a transplant donor.

In this sample, this clone turned up a few times. The CDR3 spells CACDTVLGDTELIF. In DNA, the CDR3 is TGTGCCTGTGACACCGTTTTGGGGGATACGGAACTCATCTTT. The gene calls are TRDV2 and TRDJ1; 11 bases agree with TRDD3. CDR3 length: 14 residues. After removal of 0 bases from V and 9 bases from J, the junction contained 5 bases not matched to a gene. Germline lookup yields CDR1 GEAIGNYY and CDR2 EKD.

The chain links TRDV2 to TRDJ1; the D is unclear. Trimming shortened V by 0 bases and J by 2 bases, and 9 bases separated the two germline ends. The CDR3 is 14 residues long. The germline V gene encodes CDR1 GEAIGNYY and CDR2 EKD. In DNA, the CDR3 is TGTGCCTGTGACACCATCTGGAAAACCGATAAACTCATCTTT. Translating it yields CACDTIWKTDKLIF.

In this sample, this clone turned up a few times. It differs at one base from a far larger clone, so likely a read error. This rearrangement joins TRDV2 to TRDJ1; TRDD3 matches 8 bases. CDR1 is GEAIGNYY and CDR2 is EKD in the germline V gene. J was trimmed by 0 bases and V by 3 bases; bases with no gene match: 11. The CDR3 is 17 amino acids. The CDR3 protein is CACDALLGDAYTDKLIF. The CDR3 DNA follows: TGTGCCTGTGACGCCCTGTTGGGGGATGCATACACCGATAAACTCATCTTT.

The chain uses TRDV2 and TRDJ1; 9 bases fit TRDD3. J was trimmed by 0 bases and V by 0 bases; bases with no gene match: 7. The CDR3 spans 17 residues. The V gene's germline CDR1 is GEAIGNYY and CDR2 EKD. The CDR3, as DNA: TGTGCCTGTGACACCGTAACTGGGGGACAGTACACCGATAAACTCATCTTT. It encodes CACDTVTGGQYTDKLIF.

By share, this clone counts as large. This specimen includes other DNA sequences encoding the same CDR3. The rearrangement links TRDV2 to TRDJ1, with 7 bases matching TRDD3. CDR3 length equals 18 residues. Unmatched junction bases numbered 12, after V lost 0 bases and J lost 0 bases. The germline V gene has CDR1 GEAIGNYY and CDR2 EKD. CDR3 nucleotides: TGTGCCTGTGACACCCTGGGGCCTACTGGGGCCGACACCGATAAACTCATCTTT. It specifies CACDTLGPTGADTDKLIF.

This clone came up a few times. This chain connects TRDV2 to TRDJ1; D perhaps matches TRDD3 (5 bases). Trimming took off 0 bases at V and 0 bases at J, with 16 bases between the two ends. CDR1 is GEAIGNYY and CDR2 is EKD in the germline V gene. This CDR3 region has 17 residues. CDR3: CACDTVGGIRNTDKLIF. Here the CDR3 DNA reads TGTGCCTGTGACACCGTGGGTGGGATCCGCAACACCGATAAACTCATCTTT.

In this sample, this clone turned up a few times. This chain connects TRDV2 to TRDJ1, with 8 bases fitting TRDD3. Losses at the gene ends were 3 bases for V and 0 bases for J; bases not matched to a gene: 20. The CDR3 totals 20 residues. CDR1 GEAIGNYY and CDR2 EKD come from the germline V gene. CDR3 nucleotide sequence: TGTGCCTGTGACCTACTAACTCCGGTACTGGGGGTTTCGTACACCGATAAACTCATCTTT. This sequence encodes CACDLLTPVLGVSYTDKLIF.

By frequency in the sample, this clone is medium-sized. The chain uses TRDV2 and TRDJ1; TRDD3 matches at 8 bases. Germline-derived CDR1 and CDR2 are GEAIGNYY and EKD. V lost 3 bases to trimming and J lost 5 bases; unmatched junction nucleotides: 13. This CDR3 has 16 residues. In DNA form, the CDR3 reads TGTGCCTGTGACCCCGTCGCTGGGGATACTTCGGATAAACTCATCTTT. It codes for CACDPVAGDTSDKLIF.

Details on this clone: One junction end disagrees with the germline gene, perhaps due to a read error. This sample includes further DNA sequences coding for the same CDR3. The chain carries TRDV3 and TRDJ1; 12 bases line up with TRDD3. The germline V gene has CDR1 TVYSNPD and CDR2 GDNSRS (reference sequence). This CDR3 contains 19 residues. The CDR3 nucleotides are TGTGCCTTTAAAGCCCTACTGGGGGATACTGTCGCGTACACTGATAAACTCATCTTT. This sequence encodes CAFKALLGDTVAYTDKLIF.

About this clone: This likely came from a read error, as a far larger clone is one base away. The chain couples TRDV2 to TRDJ1; 10 nucleotides align to TRDD3. The germline CDR1 and CDR2 sequences are GEAIGNYY and EKD. The CDR3 loop spans 19 amino acids. The CDR3 sequence is CACDTVRTGGSRYTDNLIF. CDR3 coding DNA: TGTGCCTGTGACACCGTTCGTACTGGGGGATCTAGGTACACCGATAACCTCATCTTT.

The sample holds a few counts of this clone. The chain links TRDV2 to TRDJ1, with a possible D match to TRDD3 (5 bases). The germline V and J ends were trimmed by 3 bases and 4 bases, with 20 bases remaining between them. This CDR3 has 16 amino acids. Germline CDR1 and CDR2: GEAIGNYY and EKD. CDR3 amino acids: CACDALLAQDGDKLIF. CDR3 nucleotide sequence: TGTGCCTGTGACGCTTTACTGGCCCAGGACGGCGATAAACTCATCTTT.

This clone is large. The rearrangement joins TRDV1 to TRDJ1, with 8 bases fitting TRDD3. This CDR3 spans 21 amino acids. With 5 bases clipped from V and 0 bases from J, the junction kept 23 bases outside the gene matches. The germline CDR1 and CDR2 sequences are TSWWSYY and QGS. The DNA for the CDR3 is TGTGCTCTTGGGAGGGTTACGAGAGTGTCACTGGGGGCCTGGTACACCGATAAACTCATCTTT. This encodes CALGRVTRVSLGAWYTDKLIF.

J is TRDJ2 and V is TRDV2, with TRDD3 matching over 13 bases. Germline CDR1 and CDR2: GEAIGNYY and EKD. The length of the CDR3 is 17 residues. V was clipped by 3 bases and J by 7 bases; unmatched bases: 10. Here the CDR3 reads CACDVLLGDTKGAQLFF. In nucleotides, the CDR3 is TGTGCCTGTGACGTGTTACTGGGGGATACGAAGGGAGCACAACTCTTCTTT.

This clone is labeled as medium-sized. The chain couples TRDV2 to TRDJ1, with TRDD3 identical over 9 bases. From germline, CDR1 is GEAIGNYY and CDR2 EKD. The CDR3 length is 15 residues. J gave up 0 bases and V 3 bases, and 4 bases lay outside the gene matches. DNA of the CDR3: TGTGCCTGTGACGCCGTGGGGGATAACACCGATAAACTCATCTTT. As protein: CACDAVGDNTDKLIF.

A note on this clone: A read error may account for a junction end that differs from germline. The gene calls are TRDV2 and TRDJ3; 10 bases line up with TRDD3. The CDR3 has 20 amino acids. Germline-derived CDR1 and CDR2 are GEAIGNYY and EKD. The CDR3 DNA sequence: TGTGCCTGTGACCCCCTACTGGGGGATGATAGCTCCTGTGACACCCGACCGATGTTTTTC. This codes for CACDPLLGDDSSCDTRPMFF.

This clone is categorized as medium-sized. The chain couples TRDV2 to TRDJ1; D not certain. The CDR3 is 14 residues long. Between the trimmed V and J ends, which lost 3 bases and 2 bases, there was a span of 12 bases. The germline CDR1 and CDR2 sequences are GEAIGNYY and EKD. The CDR3 spells CACDPLSSTDKLIF. As DNA, the CDR3 is TGTGCCTGTGACCCCCTCAGCTCAACCGATAAACTCATCTTT.

In the case of this clone: Possible read error: a much larger clone is one base away. This rearrangement joins TRDV2 to TRDJ3, with 12 bases identical to TRDD3. Germline V gene lookup returns CDR1 GEAIGNYY and CDR2 EKD. There are 20 residues in the CDR3. The CDR3 spells CARDGLLGDTATWDTRQMFF. The CDR3 DNA sequence: TGTGCCCGTGACGGGCTACTGGGGGATACTGCCACCTGGGACACCCGACAGATGTTTTTC.

This clone has a handful of counts. V and J are TRDV2 and TRDJ1, with 9 bases that match TRDD3. The CDR3 is made up of 18 amino acids. Looked up from germline, CDR1 is GEAIGNYY and CDR2 is EKD. With 4 bases clipped from V and 0 bases from J, the junction kept 14 bases outside the gene matches. CDR3 sequence: CACELLGDVLSYTDKLIF. The CDR3 DNA sequence: TGTGCCTGTGAATTACTGGGGGACGTCCTCTCGTACACCGATAAACTCATCTTT.

This clone turned up a few times. The rearrangement links TRDV2 to TRDJ1; 8 positions agree with TRDD3. The CDR3 is made up of 17 amino acids. Germline values: CDR1 GEAIGNYY, CDR2 EKD. The V segment lost 1 base and the J segment 4 bases; nucleotides outside the gene matches: 13. The CDR3 sequence: CACDTILGAPNGDKLIF. The CDR3 region has the DNA TGTGCCTGTGACACGATACTGGGGGCCCCCAATGGCGATAAACTCATCTTT.

As for this clone: One junction end disagrees with the germline gene, perhaps due to a read error. This chain connects TRDV2 to TRDJ3; 11 bases match TRDD3. The CDR3 is 20 amino acids. Per the germline V gene, CDR1 is GEAIGNYY and CDR2 is EKD. The CDR3 reads CACERLGDTRSSWGTRQMFF. CDR3 DNA sequence: TGTGCCTGTGAAAGGCTGGGGGATACCCGAAGTTCCTGGGGCACCCGACAGATGTTTTTC.

This clone was recorded a few times. The protein in TCRdb stems from a much larger clone and differs at residue 4 from this DNA's translation, likely a read error; here the protein is translated from the DNA. The chain couples TRDV2 to TRDJ1; 9 nucleotides align to TRDD3. Per germline, CDR1 GEAIGNYY and CDR2 EKD. With 6 bases clipped from V and 2 bases from J, the junction kept 18 bases outside the gene matches. The CDR3 length is 18 residues. The CDR3 loop reads CACNSLGPGDTWTDKLIF. Here the CDR3 DNA reads TGTGCCTGTAACTCCCTCGGACCGGGGGATACTTGGACCGATAAACTCATCTTT.

This clone was seen a handful of times. A much bigger clone sits one base away, suggesting this may be a read error. V gene TRDV2 combines with J gene TRDJ1, with 13 bases matching TRDD3. The germline V gene encodes CDR1 GEAIGNYY and CDR2 EKD. After removal of 3 bases from V and 2 bases from J, the junction contained 5 bases not matched to a gene. The CDR3 is made up of 16 amino acids. The CDR3 loop reads CACDLLGDTVTDKLIF. The CDR3 coding sequence is TGTGCCTGTGACTTACTGGGGGATACGGTAACCGATAAACTCATCTTT.

Regarding this clone: The junction does not match germline at one end; this may be a read error. This sequence joins TRDV2 and TRDJ3; TRDD3 matches at 9 bases. Germline CDR1 is GEAIGNYY and CDR2 is EKD. CDR3 length equals 20 residues. CDR3 sequence (DNA): TGTGCCTGTGACGCCTTCCCAAGTACTGGGGGAACCTGTGACACCCGACAGATGTTTTTC. It yields the protein CACDAFPSTGGTCDTRQMFF.

Remarks on this clone: One end of the junction is discordant with germline, which a read error may explain. The rearrangement links TRDV2 to TRDJ3; 11 nucleotides line up with TRDD3. This CDR3 region has 20 residues. Germline loops: CDR1 GEAIGNYY, CDR2 EKD. CDR3 in DNA: TGTGCCTGTGACACCGGGGAACTGGGGGATAGCTCCTGGGACACCCGACAGACGTTTTTC. Its protein is CACDTGELGDSSWDTRQTFF.

V is TRDV2 and J is TRDJ1, with 10 nucleotides matching TRDD3. The CDR3 is 15 residues long. Germline V gives CDR1 GEAIGNYY, CDR2 EKD. With 2 bases clipped from V and 4 bases from J, the junction kept 6 bases outside the gene matches. The CDR3 bases are TGTGCCTGTGACAGCCTGGGGGATAAGGTCGATAAACTCATCTTT. Translating gives CACDSLGDKVDKLIF.

This clone has only a few counts. This rearrangement joins TRDV2 to TRDJ1; 7 bases map to TRDD3. Trimming took 0 bases from V and 0 from J; bases not matched to a gene: 15. The CDR3 is made up of 19 amino acids. Germline V CDR1 and CDR2: GEAIGNYY, EKD. CDR3 bases: TGTGCCTGTGACACCGTTTCGCGTGGTGGGGGACTTTACACCGATAAACTCATCTTT. Its translation: CACDTVSRGGGLYTDKLIF.

A word on this clone: One junction end does not reproduce the germline sequence, and a read error may be involved. This chain links TRDV2 with TRDJ3; 13 bases align to TRDD3. The V gene's germline CDR1 is GEAIGNYY and CDR2 EKD. The CDR3 loop spans 20 amino acids. CDR3 sequence (DNA): TGTGCCTGTGAAACCGTACTGGGGGATACGGTTTCCTGTGACACCCGACAGATGTTTTTC. Its translation: CACETVLGDTVSCDTRQMFF.

This clone was detected only once. This sequence joins TRDV2 and TRDJ1; 12 bases are shared with TRDD3. V shed 0 bases, J shed 0 bases, and the junction held 10 bases outside the gene matches. The CDR3 extends over 19 amino acids. Germline loops: CDR1 GEAIGNYY, CDR2 EKD. CDR3 nucleotides: TGTGCCTGTGACACCATCCCGCCACTGGGGGATACTCACACCGATAAACTCATCTTT. Its translation is CACDTIPPLGDTHTDKLIF.

This clone was detected only once. The genes are TRDV2 and TRDJ1; D may be TRDD3 (6 bases). The CDR3 loop spans 16 amino acids. Germline values: CDR1 GEAIGNYY, CDR2 EKD. V lost 0 bases and J lost 2, with 15 bases in between. CDR3 sequence: CACDTVNTGPTDKLIF. CDR3 DNA sequence: TGTGCCTGTGACACCGTTAACACTGGGCCGACCGATAAACTCATCTTT.

By proportion, this clone is medium-sized (0.01 to 0.1%). The J gene is TRDJ1, the V gene TRDV2; TRDD3 matches at 7 bases. The trim removed 2 bases at V and 0 bases at J, leaving 14 bases unmatched. The CDR3 extends over 18 amino acids. Germline V gene sequence: CDR1 GEAIGNYY, CDR2 EKD. CDR3 nucleotides: TGTGCCTGTGACAGGTTGGGGGACCCACGCCTGTACACCGATAAACTCATCTTT. It codes for CACDRLGDPRLYTDKLIF.

This clone has just a few counts. The chain employs TRDV2 and TRDJ1; 12 bases fit TRDD3. This CDR3 has 14 amino acids. V lost 2 bases and J lost 11; bases outside the gene matches: 8. CDR1 and CDR2 (germline): GEAIGNYY, EKD. The CDR3 protein is CACDNLLGDTMLIF. The CDR3, as DNA: TGTGCCTGTGACAACTTACTGGGGGATACTATGCTCATCTTT.

V is TRDV2 and J is TRDJ1; TRDD3 matches at 13 bases. Trimming cost V 0 bases and J 0 bases; bases outside gene matches: 21. CDR3 length equals 23 residues. CDR1 and CDR2 from the germline V gene are GEAIGNYY and EKD. Here the CDR3 DNA reads TGTGCCTGTGACACCTTACTGGGGGATACGCAAAGTGATGCGGGACGGTACACCGATAAACTCATCTTT. The encoded protein is CACDTLLGDTQSDAGRYTDKLIF.